Given below is one TCR beta chain in context. This CDR3 is 15 amino acids long. After removal of 0 bases from V and 2 bases from J, the junction contained 4 bases not matched to a gene. Per germline, CDR1 LGHNA and CDR2 YNFKEQ. Original data processing: Amplification from reference gene primers served as the basis for estimated nucleated cell counts. TCRdb keeps only in-frame clones here, not all; method: immunoSEQ multiplex PCR. V and J calls and clone size are those listed in that table; D and trimming were worked out from the DNA. This sample has 90,000 to 150,000 clones, with about nine tenths found just once. The sample originates from a study of blood T cell repertoires in COVID-19. Whole-study context: Collection of acute and convalescent COVID-19 samples took place in the United States, Italy and Spain. T cells, B-cell-depleted T cells, or PBMCs supplied cDNA or gDNA.

This chain joins TRBV4-2 and TRBJ2-7; TRBD2 matches at 7 bases. The TCR originated in a man aged 70 or older who had recovered from COVID-19. The sequenced sample was peripheral blood. The CDR3 sequence is CASSQDEAGAYEQYF. In DNA, the CDR3 is TGTGCCAGCAGCCAAGACGAGGCGGGGGCCTACGAGCAGTACTTC.